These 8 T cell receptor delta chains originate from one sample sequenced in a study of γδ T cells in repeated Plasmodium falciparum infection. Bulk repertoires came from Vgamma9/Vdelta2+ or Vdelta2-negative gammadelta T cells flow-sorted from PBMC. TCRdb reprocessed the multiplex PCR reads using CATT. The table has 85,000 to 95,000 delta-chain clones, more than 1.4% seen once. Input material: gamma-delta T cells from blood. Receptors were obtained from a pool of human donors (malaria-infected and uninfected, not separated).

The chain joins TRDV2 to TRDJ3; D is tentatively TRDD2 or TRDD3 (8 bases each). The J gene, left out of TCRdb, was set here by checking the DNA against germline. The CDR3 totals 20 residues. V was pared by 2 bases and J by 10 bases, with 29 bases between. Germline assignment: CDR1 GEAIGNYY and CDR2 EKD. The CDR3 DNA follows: TGTGCCTGTGACAAACTTCCTACAGGTTATCCGTACTGGGGGACCCGACAGATGTTTTTC. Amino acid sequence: CACDKLPTGYPYWGTRQMFF.

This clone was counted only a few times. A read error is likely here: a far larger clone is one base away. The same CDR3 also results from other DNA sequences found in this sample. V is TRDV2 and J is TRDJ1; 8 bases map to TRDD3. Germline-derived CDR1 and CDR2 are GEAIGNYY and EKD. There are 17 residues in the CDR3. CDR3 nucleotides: TGCGCCTGTGACACCGTTGGGCTGGGGGAGAAGACCGATAAACTCATCTTT. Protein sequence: CACDTVGLGEKTDKLIF.

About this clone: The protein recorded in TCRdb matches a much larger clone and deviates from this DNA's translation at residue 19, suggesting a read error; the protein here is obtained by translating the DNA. The CDR3 region is CALGEPFLPPVSGGYLYTNKLIF. For the CDR3, the DNA is TGTGCTCTTGGGGAACCGTTCCTCCCTCCCGTTAGTGGGGGATACCTGTACACCAATAAACTCATCTTT. The chain couples TRDV1 to TRDJ1; 10 bases map to TRDD3. CDR3 length: 23 amino acids. The germline V gene encodes CDR1 TSWWSYY and CDR2 QGS.

CDR3 sequence reads: CALLTTSSPYTDKLIF. CDR3 sequence (DNA): TGTGCTCTCCTTACTACCTCATCCCCTTACACCGATAAACTCATCTTT. The chain uses TRDV1 and TRDJ1; D uncertain. The J gene, left out of TCRdb, was set here by checking the DNA against germline. Trimming took off 9 bases at V and 0 bases at J, with 20 bases between the two ends. CDR1 TSWWSYY and CDR2 QGS come from the germline V gene. CDR3 length: 16 residues.

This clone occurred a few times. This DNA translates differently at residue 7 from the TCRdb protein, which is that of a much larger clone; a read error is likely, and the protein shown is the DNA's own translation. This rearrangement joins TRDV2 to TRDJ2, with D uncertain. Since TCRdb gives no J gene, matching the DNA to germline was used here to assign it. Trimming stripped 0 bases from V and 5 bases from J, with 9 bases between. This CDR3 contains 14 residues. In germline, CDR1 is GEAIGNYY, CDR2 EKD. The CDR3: CACDTVEDTAQLFF. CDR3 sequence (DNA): TGTGCCTGTGACACCGTGGAGGATACAGCACAACTCTTCTTT.

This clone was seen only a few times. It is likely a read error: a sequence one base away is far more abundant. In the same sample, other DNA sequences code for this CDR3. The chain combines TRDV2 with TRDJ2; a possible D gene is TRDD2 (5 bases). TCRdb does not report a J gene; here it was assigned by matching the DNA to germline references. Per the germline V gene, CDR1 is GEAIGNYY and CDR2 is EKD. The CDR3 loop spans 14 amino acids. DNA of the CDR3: TGTGCCTGTGACACCTTTTCCTTGACGGCACAACTCTTCTTT. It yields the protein CACDTFSLTAQLFF.

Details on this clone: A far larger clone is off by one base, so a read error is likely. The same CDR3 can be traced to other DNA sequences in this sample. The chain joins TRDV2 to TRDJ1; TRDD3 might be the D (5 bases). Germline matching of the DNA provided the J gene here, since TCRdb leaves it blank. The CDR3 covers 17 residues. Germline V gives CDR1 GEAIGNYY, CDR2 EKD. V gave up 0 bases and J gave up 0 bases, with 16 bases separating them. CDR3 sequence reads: CACDTLTGGLYTDKLIF. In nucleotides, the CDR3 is TGTGCCTGTGACACCCTTACCGGGGGGCTTTACACCGATAAACTCATCTTT.

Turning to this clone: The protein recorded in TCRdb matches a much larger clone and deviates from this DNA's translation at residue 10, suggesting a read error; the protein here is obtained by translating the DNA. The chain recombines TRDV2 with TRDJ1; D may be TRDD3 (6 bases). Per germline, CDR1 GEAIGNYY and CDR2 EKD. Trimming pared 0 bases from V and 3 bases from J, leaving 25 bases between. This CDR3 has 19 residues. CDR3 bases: TGTGCCTGTGACACCAAAGGCCTGGGGCACAACCGGGGTGCCGATAAACTCATCTTT. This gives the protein CACDTKGLGHNRGADKLIF.